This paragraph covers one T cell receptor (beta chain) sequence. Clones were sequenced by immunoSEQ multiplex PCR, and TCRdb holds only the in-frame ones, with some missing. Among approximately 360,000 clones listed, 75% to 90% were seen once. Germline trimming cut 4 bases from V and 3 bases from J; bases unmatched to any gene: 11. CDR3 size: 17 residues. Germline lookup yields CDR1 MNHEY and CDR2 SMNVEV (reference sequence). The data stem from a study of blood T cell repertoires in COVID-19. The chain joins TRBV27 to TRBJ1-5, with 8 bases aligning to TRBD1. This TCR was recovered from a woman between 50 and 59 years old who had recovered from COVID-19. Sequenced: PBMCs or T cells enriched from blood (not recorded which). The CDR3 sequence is CASSSITGTGLNQPQHF. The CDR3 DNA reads TGTGCCAGCAGTTCCATCACCGGGACAGGCCTCAATCAGCCCCAGCATTTT.